The clone carrying this T cell receptor beta chain showed up just once. Its antigen is not identified. The protocol was immunoSEQ multiplex PCR, while the TCRdb copy is restricted to in-frame clones and leaves out a portion. The profile shows tens of thousands of clones, about 90% of them singletons. The data are from a study of T cells in localized non-small cell lung cancer. General study points: Within adjacent lung there appeared a median about 54 of the top 100 tumor clones. Heterogeneity within the tumor remains possible, as just one region underwent sequencing. A denser population of T cells in blood accompanied longer overall survival.

Germline V gene lookup returns CDR1 MNHEY and CDR2 SVGAGI. The V end lost 5 bases, the J end lost 3 bases, and 14 bases lay between the germline ends. CDR3 size: 14 residues. The sequencing used peripheral blood, collected before any cancer treatment. The clonotype comes from a woman aged 40-69 years with stage I lung adenocarcinoma. This chain links TRBV6-5 with TRBJ2-7; the D gene is possibly TRBD1 (5 bases). This chain's CDR3 is CASSHQSTDYEQYF. CDR3 DNA: TGTGCCAGCAGTCACCAATCGACAGACTACGAGCAGTACTTC.